Sequencing of this T cell receptor beta chain was carried out in a study of T cell changes during pregnancy in multiple sclerosis. The CDR3 has 16 amino acids. Trimming took 3 bases from V and 6 from J; bases not matched to a gene: 10. Germline-derived CDR1 and CDR2 are SGHRS and YFSETQ. This clone showed up just a few times. The method was immunoSEQ multiplex PCR; TCRdb's version includes in-frame clones alone and lacks a portion of them. The sample holds about 88,000 clones; 80% to 95% are singletons and the top ten take about 1.6%. Material: peripheral blood, obtained in the first trimester of pregnancy. The rearrangement uses TRBV5-1 and TRBJ2-7; 12 bases fit TRBD2. The receptor was derived from a female donor with multiple sclerosis, enrolled in a pregnancy study. CDR3 residues: CASSSRLAGDPFEQYF. The CDR3 DNA reads as TGCGCCAGCAGCTCACGACTAGCGGGAGACCCCTTCGAGCAGTACTTC.